The entry below describes one T cell receptor beta chain. What it binds is not known. The time point here: cycle 4 day 1 (C4D1), after less than 7 weeks of nivolumab. Brentuximab vedotin exposure varied, and every patient relapsed after autologous stem cell transplantation. Magnetic negative selection was used to purify CD4+ T cells from PBMCs that had been thawed. TCRdb keeps only in-frame clones here, not all; method: immunoSEQ multiplex PCR. The sample lists about 30,000 clones, roughly 80% occurring once. Germline values: CDR1 ENHRY, CDR2 SYGVKD. V dropped 4 bases and J dropped 1 base, with 10 bases sitting between them. This CDR3 spans 14 amino acids. This sample is drawn from a study of PD-1 blockade in classical Hodgkin lymphoma. General study findings and limits: Baseline TCR diversity was reportedly lower in newly diagnosed patients than in healthy donors. It was reported as lower still in relapsed/refractory patients. Exclusion removed patients who began nivolumab under 1 year after ASCT.

The specimen was CD4+ T cells from blood, collected before the fourth cycle of nivolumab. This receptor was taken from a human donor with classical Hodgkin lymphoma. The chain has TRBV10-3 and TRBJ1-1; D gene uncertain. As DNA, the CDR3 is TGTGCCATCAGTGTTAAGAACCAGAACACTGAAGCTTTCTTT. Translating it yields CAISVKNQNTEAFF.